The rows below give T cell receptor beta chains drawn from one sample of a study of human T cells and chemical hapten exposure. From the RACE reads, TCRdb called clonotypes with MiXCR, one entry per CDR3 protein. The table includes 350,000 to 400,000 distinct CDR3 sequences, around 6% detected once. Sequenced here: whole blood, sampled in connection with sensitization to the hapten diphenylcyclopropenone (DPC). Receptors were obtained from a woman under 30 with alopecia areata. Some clones in this sample may be carry-over from other donors' samples. The CDR3 runs from the conserved cysteine through the conserved F or W. A D gene is named only where the DNA matches it firmly.

TRBV4-2,TRBD2,17,TRBJ2-1,CASSLYTGGISYNEQFF
TRBV20-1,TRBD2,16,TRBJ2-1,CSARDTGLAGRFEQFF
TRBV6-2/TRBV6-3,NA,15,TRBJ1-1,CASTMSGQGGTEAFF
TRBV6-2/TRBV6-3,NA,15,TRBJ2-6,CASSARGDGANVLTF
TRBV11-1,NA,12,TRBJ2-7,CASRGRGYEQYF
TRBV7-9,TRBD1,16,TRBJ1-2,CASSKQNTGGSYGYTF
TRBV4-1,NA,13,TRBJ2-7,CASSQESGYEQYF
TRBV6-2/TRBV6-3,NA,12,TRBJ2-2,CASSYAGTELFF
TRBV4-1,NA,14,TRBJ2-1,CASSHSYRGNEQFF
TRBV4-2,NA,13,TRBJ2-1,CASSQEEYYEQFF
TRBV3-1,NA,14,TRBJ2-1,CASSPLGAGGEQFF
TRBV27,NA,13,TRBJ1-4,CASITRGGEKLFF
TRBV3-1,NA,16,TRBJ1-6,CASSQDVHSLYSPLHF
TRBV6-1,NA,14,TRBJ1-1,CASSENRENTEAFF
TRBV6-2/TRBV6-3,TRBD1,13,TRBJ2-3,CASRAGGTDTQYF
TRBV12-5,TRBD1,17,TRBJ1-3,CASGLDRTGKTGNTIYF
TRBV6-2/TRBV6-3,NA,14,TRBJ2-1,CASLRPQNHGEQFF
TRBV5-6,TRBD1,15,TRBJ2-7,CASSPPGQGAYEQYF
TRBV5-6,NA,15,TRBJ1-5,CASSLRPQGNQPQHF
TRBV3-1,NA,13,TRBJ1-5,CASRGVLGQPQHF
TRBV3-1,NA,14,TRBJ1-2,CASSQPWGVYGYTF
TRBV5-5,TRBD1,12,TRBJ2-1,CASSEVGDRKFF
TRBV20-1,NA,15,TRBJ2-1,CSARDTGGSYNEQFF
TRBV6-6,NA,17,TRBJ2-1,CASSYSPAQTSYNEQFF
TRBV6-2/TRBV6-3,NA,13,TRBJ1-1,CASRRDMNTEAFF
TRBV5-1,NA,14,TRBJ1-1,CASSFQDSGTEAFF
TRBV27,TRBD1,15,TRBJ1-2,CASRSGGARRNGYTF
TRBV6-4,NA,14,TRBJ2-3,CASSEQGHTDTQYF
TRBV11-2,NA,15,TRBJ2-7,CASSAGGGLIYEQYF
TRBV20-1,TRBD1,14,TRBJ1-1,CSAFTGQGDTEAFF
TRBV11-2,NA,16,TRBJ1-1,CASSLVSIERGTEAFF
TRBV29-1,NA,16,TRBJ2-7,CSVEDLGSASTYEQYF
TRBV3-1,TRBD2,15,TRBJ2-5,CASSQVAGVRETQYF
TRBV6-2/TRBV6-3,NA,13,TRBJ1-1,CASNPQGNTEAFF
TRBV6-2/TRBV6-3,NA,12,TRBJ2-7,CASSRGSYEQYF
TRBV5-1,NA,14,TRBJ1-1,CASSSGRMNTEAFF
TRBV29-1,NA,13,TRBJ1-3,CSVEQSSGNTIYF
TRBV12-3/TRBV12-4,TRBD1,13,TRBJ1-1,CASGRTGKTEAFF
TRBV6-5,NA,14,TRBJ1-1,CASKYGGTNTEAFF
TRBV11-1,NA,14,TRBJ1-2,CASSLLGGSYGYTF
TRBV5-6,NA,14,TRBJ1-6,CASSLLGGNSPLHF
TRBV28,NA,15,TRBJ2-1,CASSTPSTRYNEQFF
TRBV28,NA,15,TRBJ2-7,CASAPPNFIRDEQYF